This TCR beta chain was profiled in a study of blood T cell repertoires in COVID-19. Per the authors' pipeline: Reference gene primer amplification gave estimated nucleated cell counts. Only in-frame clones appear in the TCRdb table, and some are missing; sequencing was by immunoSEQ multiplex PCR. V, J and clone size are taken as reported in that table, and D and trimming were inferred from the DNA itself. The table lists fewer than 500,000 clones, 85% to 90% of them singletons. The Seattle patients, enrolled during active infection, were followed longitudinally. The J segment lost 4 bases and the V segment lost 4 bases, leaving 7 bases of the junction unmatched. The CDR3 spans 14 residues. Looked up from germline, CDR1 is SGHNT and CDR2 is YYREEE (reference sequence).

The V gene is TRBV5-4, the J gene TRBJ1-2, with TRBD1 identical over 7 bases. The sequenced sample consisted of peripheral blood. The sequence came from a man aged 18 to 29 with COVID-19, enrolled during active disease. In DNA, the CDR3 is TGTGCCAGCAGCGGTCCCGACAGGGCCTATGGCTACACCTTC. Amino acid sequence: CASSGPDRAYGYTF.